A single T cell receptor beta chain is shown here with its context. In the authors' methods: The assay estimated nucleated cells by amplifying reference gene primers. The assay was immunoSEQ multiplex PCR, and TCRdb's table has in-frame clones only and misses some. The V and J calls and clone size were taken over from that table, and D and trimming were inferred from the DNA. The sample records around 78,000 clones, about 80% being singletons. The entry originates in a study of blood T cell repertoires in COVID-19. Background on the study: Acute-phase and convalescent COVID-19 samples originated in the United States, Italy and Spain.

Between the trimmed V and J ends, which lost 6 bases and 2 bases, there was a span of 27 bases. Per germline, CDR1 LNHDA and CDR2 SQIVND (reference sequence). This CDR3 comprises 19 residues. The genes are TRBV19 and TRBJ2-3; D is possibly TRBD2 (6 bases). Sequenced input: peripheral blood. The receptor was isolated from a human donor in a cohort sampled during active COVID-19. In DNA, the CDR3 is TGTGCCAGTAGGACAGAGTCTCTCTGGGAGGAGACCCCCACAGATACGCAGTATTTT. Residues: CASRTESLWEETPTDTQYF.